Sequencing of this TCR beta chain was carried out in a study of T-cell memory formation after mild COVID-19. TCRdb reprocessed the 5' RACE reads via MiXCR and lists one record per CDR3 protein. The data hold approximately 98,000 distinct CDR3 sequences, with 18% observed a single time. V lost 6 bases, J lost 0 bases, and 11 bases lay in between. There are 14 residues in the CDR3. The chain has TRBV12-3 or TRBV12-4 and TRBJ2-5; D is possibly TRBD2 (6 bases). The receptor was derived from a man aged 18 to 30 who had mild COVID-19 (a few samples of this study predate the infection). Cell type and time point are not known. Sample: PBMCs or a T cell subset sorted from them (not recorded which). CDR3 nucleotides: TGTGCCAGCAGCAGTAGCGGTAACCAAGAGACCCAGTACTTC. The encoded protein is CASSSSGNQETQYF.